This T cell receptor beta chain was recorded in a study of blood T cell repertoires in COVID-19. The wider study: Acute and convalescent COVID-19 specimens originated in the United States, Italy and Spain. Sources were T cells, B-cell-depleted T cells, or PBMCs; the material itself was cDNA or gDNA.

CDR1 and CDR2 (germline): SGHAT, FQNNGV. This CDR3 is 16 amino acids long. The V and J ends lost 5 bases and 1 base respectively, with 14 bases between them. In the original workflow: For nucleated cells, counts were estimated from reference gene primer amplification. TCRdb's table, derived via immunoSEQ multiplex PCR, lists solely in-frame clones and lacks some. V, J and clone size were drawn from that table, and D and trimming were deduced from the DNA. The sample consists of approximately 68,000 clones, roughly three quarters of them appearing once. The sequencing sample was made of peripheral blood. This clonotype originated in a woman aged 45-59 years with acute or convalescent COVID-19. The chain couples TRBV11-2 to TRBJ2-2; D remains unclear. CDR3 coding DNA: TGTGCCAGCAGCCTACGACACGCACTGAACACCGGGGAGCTGTTTTTT. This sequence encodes CASSLRHALNTGELFF.